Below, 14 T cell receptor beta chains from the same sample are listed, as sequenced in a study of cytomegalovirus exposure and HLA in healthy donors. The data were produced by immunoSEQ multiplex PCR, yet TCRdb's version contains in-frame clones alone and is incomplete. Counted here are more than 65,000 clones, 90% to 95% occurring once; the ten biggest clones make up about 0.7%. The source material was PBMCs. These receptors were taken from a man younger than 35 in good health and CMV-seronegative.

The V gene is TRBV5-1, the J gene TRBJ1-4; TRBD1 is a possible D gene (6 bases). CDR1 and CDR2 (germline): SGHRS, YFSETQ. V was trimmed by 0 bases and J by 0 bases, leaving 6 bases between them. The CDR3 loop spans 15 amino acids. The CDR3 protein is CASSLAGATNEKLFF. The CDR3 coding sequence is TGCGCCAGCAGCTTGGCAGGGGCAACTAATGAAAAACTGTTTTTT.

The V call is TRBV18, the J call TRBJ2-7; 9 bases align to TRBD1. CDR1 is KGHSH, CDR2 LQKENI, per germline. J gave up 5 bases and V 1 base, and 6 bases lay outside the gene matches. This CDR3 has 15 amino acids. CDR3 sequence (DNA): TGTGCCAGCTCACCACGGGCTACAGGGGGCGACGAGCAGTACTTC. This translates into CASSPRATGGDEQYF. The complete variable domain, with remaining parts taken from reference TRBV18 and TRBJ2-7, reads NAGVMQNPRHLVRRRGQEARLRCSPMKGHSHVYWYRQLPEEGLKFMVYLQKENIIDESGMPKERFSAEFPKEGPSILRIQQVVRGDSAAYFCASSPRATGGDEQYFGPGTRLTVT.

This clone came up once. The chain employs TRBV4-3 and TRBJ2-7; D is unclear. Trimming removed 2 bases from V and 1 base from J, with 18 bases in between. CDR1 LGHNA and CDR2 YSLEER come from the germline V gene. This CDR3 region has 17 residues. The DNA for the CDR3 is TGCGCCAGCAGCCAAAGAGTACGCGGCGACGGATCCTACGAGCAGTACTTC. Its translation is CASSQRVRGDGSYEQYF.

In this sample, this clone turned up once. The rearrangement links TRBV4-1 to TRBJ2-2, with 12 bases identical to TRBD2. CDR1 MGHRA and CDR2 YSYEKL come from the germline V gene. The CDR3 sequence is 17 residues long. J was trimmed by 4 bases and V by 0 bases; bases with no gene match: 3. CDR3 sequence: CASSQEPTSGGTGELFF. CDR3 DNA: TGCGCCAGCAGCCAAGAGCCGACTAGCGGGGGCACCGGGGAGCTGTTTTTT.

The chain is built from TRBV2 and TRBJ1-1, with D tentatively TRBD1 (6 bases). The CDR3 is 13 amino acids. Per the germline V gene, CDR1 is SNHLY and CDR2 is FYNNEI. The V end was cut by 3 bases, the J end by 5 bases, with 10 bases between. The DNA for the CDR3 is TGTGCCAGCAGTGACAGGGGTGGGACTGAAGCTTTCTTT. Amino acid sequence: CASSDRGGTEAFF. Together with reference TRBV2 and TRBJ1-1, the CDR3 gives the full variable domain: EPEVTQTPSHQVTQMGQEVILRCVPISNHLYFYWYRQILGQKVEFLVSFYNNEISEKSEIFDDQFSVERPDGSNFTLKIRSTKLEDSAMYFCASSDRGGTEAFFGQGTRLTVV.

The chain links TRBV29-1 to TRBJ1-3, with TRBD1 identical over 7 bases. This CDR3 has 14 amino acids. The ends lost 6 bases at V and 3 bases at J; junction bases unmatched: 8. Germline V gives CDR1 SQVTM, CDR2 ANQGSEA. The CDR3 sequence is CSVTEGAGGNTIYF. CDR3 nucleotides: TGCAGCGTCACCGAGGGGGCGGGTGGAAACACCATATATTTT.

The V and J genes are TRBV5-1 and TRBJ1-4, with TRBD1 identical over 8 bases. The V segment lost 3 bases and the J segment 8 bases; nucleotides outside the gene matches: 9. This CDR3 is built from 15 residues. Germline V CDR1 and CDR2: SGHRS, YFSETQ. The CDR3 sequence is CASSSEQGAREKLFF. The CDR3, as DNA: TGCGCCAGCAGCTCGGAGCAGGGGGCGCGGGAAAAACTGTTTTTT.

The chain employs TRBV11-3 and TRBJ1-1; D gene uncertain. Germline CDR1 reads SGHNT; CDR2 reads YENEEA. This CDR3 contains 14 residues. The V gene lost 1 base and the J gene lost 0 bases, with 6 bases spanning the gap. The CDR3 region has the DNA TGTGCCAGCAGCTTAGCAGGTTTGAACACTGAAGCTTTCTTT. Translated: CASSLAGLNTEAFF.

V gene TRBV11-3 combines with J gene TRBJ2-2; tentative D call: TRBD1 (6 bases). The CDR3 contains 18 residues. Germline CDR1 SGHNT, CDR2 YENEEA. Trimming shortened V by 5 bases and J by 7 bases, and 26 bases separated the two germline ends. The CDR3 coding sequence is TGTGCCAGCAGCCCTCCCGGGTCCGGGACAAGTCCTTTCGGGGAGCTGTTTTTT. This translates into CASSPPGSGTSPFGELFF. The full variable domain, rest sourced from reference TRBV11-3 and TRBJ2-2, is EAGVVQSPRYKIIEKKQPVAFWCNPISGHNTLYWYLQNLGQGPELLIRYENEEAVDDSQLPKDRFSAERLKGVDSTLKIQPAELGDSAVYLCASSPPGSGTSPFGELFFGEGSRLTVL.

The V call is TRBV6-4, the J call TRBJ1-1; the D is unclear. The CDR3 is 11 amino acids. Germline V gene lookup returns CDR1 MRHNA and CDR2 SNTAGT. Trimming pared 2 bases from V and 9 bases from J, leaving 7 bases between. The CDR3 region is CASSDGRQAFF. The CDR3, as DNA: TGTGCCAGCAGTGACGGCAGGCAAGCTTTCTTT.

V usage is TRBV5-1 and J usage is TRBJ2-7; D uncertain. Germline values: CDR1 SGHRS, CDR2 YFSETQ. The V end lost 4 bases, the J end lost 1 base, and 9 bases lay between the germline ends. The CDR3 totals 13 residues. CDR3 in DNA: TGCGCCAGCAGCCTGACATTTTCCTACGAGCAGTACTTC. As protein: CASSLTFSYEQYF.

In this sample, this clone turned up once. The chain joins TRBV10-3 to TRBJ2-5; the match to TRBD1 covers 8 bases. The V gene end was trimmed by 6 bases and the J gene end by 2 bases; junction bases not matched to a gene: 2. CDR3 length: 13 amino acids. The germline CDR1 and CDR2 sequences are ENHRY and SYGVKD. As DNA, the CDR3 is TGTGCCATCAGGGACAGGGATCAAGAGACCCAGTACTTC. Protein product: CAIRDRDQETQYF.

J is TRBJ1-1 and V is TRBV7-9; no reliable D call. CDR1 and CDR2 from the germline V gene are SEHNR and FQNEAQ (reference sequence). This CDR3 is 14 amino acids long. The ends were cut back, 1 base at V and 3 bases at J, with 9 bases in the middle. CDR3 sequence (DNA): TGTGCCAGCAGCTTAGTTGGGCTCGACACTGAAGCTTTCTTT. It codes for CASSLVGLDTEAFF.

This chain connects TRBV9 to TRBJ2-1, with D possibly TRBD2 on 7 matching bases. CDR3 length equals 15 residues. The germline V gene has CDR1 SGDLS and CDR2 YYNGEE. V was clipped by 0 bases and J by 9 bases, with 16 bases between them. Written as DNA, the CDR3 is TGTGCCAGCAGCGTAGGTGGGGGGGCGCGGGTTGAGCAGTTCTTC. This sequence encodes CASSVGGGARVEQFF.